This TCR beta chain stems from a study of blood T cell repertoires in COVID-19 (dated by TCRdb to 2020 to 2021). Background on the whole study: Collaborator samples came from the United States, Italy and Spain and covered acute and convalescent phases of COVID-19. The prospective study material was composed of cDNA or gDNA derived from T cells, B-cell-depleted T cells, or PBMCs. Deeply sampled blood TCRbeta repertoires from subjects exposed to, actively infected with, or recovered from COVID-19 were included in the dataset. The repertoires were released in a freely available public database intended as a resource for research on the immune response to SARS-CoV-2. Samples were obtained from the ongoing ImmuneRACE study (first 160 participants) and from 950 to 1,500 subjects provided by 6 global collaborators. Sample metadata almost always included a de-identified subject ID, COVID-19 status, age in years and sex. Where available, HLA class I and class II types were obtained from metadata supplied by the sample provider rather than from assay-based typing. Study-wide conclusions, independent of this receptor: The quantity of clinical and demographic metadata differed by source and by participant and was supplied without curation.

The immunoSEQ Assay, a bias-controlled multiplex PCR, was used to amplify TCRbeta CDR3 regions from genomic DNA. In the paper's pipeline: The number of nucleated cells in each sample was estimated by amplification of reference gene primers within the assay. To quantify the absolute abundance of each unique TCRbeta CDR3 rearrangement, sequence reads were collapsed and filtered. For each sample, productive Simpson clonality was calculated as the square root of Simpson's diversity index over productive rearrangements. TCRdb stores this immuneACCESS table with in-frame sequences only. Part of the clones is absent; in the studies checked, under half of the shortfall reflects unresolved V genes, and no reason is known for the rest. From that table come the V and J calls and clone size; the DNA was used to work out D and trimming. The sample table lists about 210,000 clones, roughly 82% of them with a count of one. Jointly, the top ten make up roughly 7.1% of the sample.

One collaborating source in Seattle enrolled patients while the patients were actively infected and followed the patients over time throughout the course of disease. The collaborating institutions used their own protocols to collect whole blood in K2EDTA tubes. For TCRbeta analysis, collaborator samples were shipped as frozen whole blood, as isolated PBMCs, or as DNA extracted from either sample type. As for this clone: Its antigen has not been determined. Base qualities are missing; no much larger clone stands one base away.

The CDR3 holds 15 amino acids from the cysteine to the phenylalanine. Only the CDR3 part of the read is kept: 45 bases, read in frame from the first base. Trimming removed 7 bases from V and 11 bases from J; the gene matches leave 18 bases unexplained. For CDR1 and CDR2, the germline V gene (reference sequence) lists MNHEY and SMNVEV. The sequence links TRBV27 to TRBJ1-1; 8 central bases correspond to TRBD1. The specimen was peripheral blood. This sequence was found in a woman aged 60-75 years with COVID-19, enrolled during active disease. The CDR3 region has the sequence CASKPDRAVHYRAFF. The DNA sequence is given as TGTGCCAGCAAACCGGACAGGGCCGTACATTACAGGGCTTTCTTT.